Listed here are 8 T cell receptor beta chains from one sample, sequenced in a study of T-cell reconstitution after alpha-beta-depleted transplantation in children. It was with unique molecular identifiers that the TCRbeta library was prepared. TCRdb fed the PCR reads into MiXCR, producing one record per CDR3 protein. The sample consists of approximately 980,000 distinct CDR3 sequences, around 30% of them appearing once. The sample consisted of PBMCs, mostly from graft donor cells, taken 360 days after TCRalphabeta/CD19-depleted stem cell transplant. The receptors come from a boy under two years old who had a stem cell transplant for SCID, so the T cells may come from the graft donor.

The chain employs TRBV12-3 or TRBV12-4 and TRBJ2-5, with unresolved D. Trimming removed 3 bases at V and 5 bases at J, with 19 bases between. CDR3 size: 16 residues. CDR3 nucleotide sequence: TGTGCCAGCAGTTTTGTCCCCTATGTGCCCCCGGAGACCCAGTACTTC. Protein: CASSFVPYVPPETQYF.

The V call is TRBV16, the J call TRBJ1-4; tentative D call: TRBD1 (5 bases). The V gene's germline CDR1 is KGHSY and CDR2 FQNENV. The CDR3 is 14 amino acids. The V end lost 4 bases, the J end lost 8 bases, and 14 bases lay between the germline ends. The DNA for the CDR3 is TGTGCCAGCAGCCTCATCAGGGTTCAGGAAAAACTGTTTTTT. Translation gives CASSLIRVQEKLFF.

The V gene is TRBV12-3 or TRBV12-4, the J gene TRBJ1-1, with 9 bases that match TRBD1. Trimming at V came to 5 bases and at J to 0 bases, leaving 7 bases not matched to a gene. This CDR3 spans 16 amino acids. CDR3 residues: CASSPTGGAMNTEAFF. The CDR3 DNA reads as TGTGCCAGCAGTCCGACAGGGGGAGCGATGAACACTGAAGCTTTCTTT.

CDR3: CASSPVVGELFF. The CDR3 DNA reads as TGTGCCAGTTCTCCGGTGGTCGGGGAGCTGTTTTTT. This chain links TRBV19 with TRBJ2-2; D not resolved. Per the germline V gene, CDR1 is LNHDA and CDR2 is SQIVND (reference sequence). The CDR3 totals 12 residues. V was clipped by 8 bases and J by 7 bases, with 11 bases between them.

The chain joins TRBV7-2 to TRBJ1-2, with D possibly being TRBD1 (5 bases). V was cut by 2 bases and J by 3 bases, with 7 bases left in between. Germline V lookup: CDR1 SGHTA, CDR2 FQGNSA. This CDR3 has 13 amino acids. CDR3 region: CASSLQQDYGYTF. For the CDR3, the DNA is TGTGCCAGCAGCTTACAACAGGACTATGGCTACACCTTC.

The rearrangement joins TRBV5-1 to TRBJ2-3, with 11 bases identical to TRBD1. This CDR3 comprises 15 residues. The germline gives CDR1 SGHRS, CDR2 YFSETQ. After removal of 4 bases from V and 5 bases from J, the junction contained 6 bases not matched to a gene. CDR3 coding DNA: TGCGCCAGCAGCCCGGACAGGGGGCACGGAGATACGCAGTATTTT. It codes for CASSPDRGHGDTQYF.

Only a few counts were recorded for this clonotype. This chain links TRBV5-6 with TRBJ2-3, with TRBD1 matching over 7 bases. From germline, CDR1 is SGHDT and CDR2 YYEEEE. The CDR3 runs 16 residues. The V and J ends lost 3 bases and 9 bases, in that order; junction bases with no gene match: 16. The CDR3 sequence: CASSYMTRGKWITQYF. In DNA, the CDR3 is TGTGCCAGCAGCTACATGACCAGGGGGAAGTGGATCACGCAGTATTTT.

The gene calls are TRBV29-1 and TRBJ2-3, with TRBD1 matching 7 bases. The CDR3 covers 15 residues. V was pared by 7 bases and J by 2 bases, with 12 bases of the junction left unmatched. Germline CDR1 SQVTM, CDR2 ANQGSEA. CDR3 in amino acids: CSAFKTGLATDTQYF. The CDR3 DNA follows: TGCAGCGCTTTCAAGACAGGGCTAGCCACAGATACGCAGTATTTT.